The next 6 T cell receptor beta chains were all read from a single sample in a study of CD8+ T cells in alopecia areata. Specified treatment: oral pan-JAK inhibitor, 5-10 mg twice daily. Investigators isolated RNA and reverse transcribed it into cDNA to act as the sequencing template. The assay was immunoSEQ multiplex PCR, and TCRdb's table has in-frame clones only and misses some. The data contain approximately 180,000 clones, 60% of them singletons. Specimen: CD4+ T cells sorted from blood, collected at week 24, from a patient treated with tofacitinib. The receptors come from a human donor with alopecia areata.

In its sample, this clone was seen a few times. The chain joins TRBV28 to TRBJ2-3; no clear D. The CDR3 is made up of 16 amino acids. Germline V lookup: CDR1 MDHEN, CDR2 SYDVKM. Trimming took 1 base from V and 3 from J, leaving 14 bases between them. CDR3: CASSLSSDLGTDTQYF. The CDR3 nucleotides are TGTGCCAGCAGTTTATCGTCCGACCTCGGGACAGATACGCAGTATTTT.

V gene TRBV5-4 combines with J gene TRBJ2-7, with D tentatively TRBD1 (6 bases). This CDR3 spans 14 amino acids. The ends were cut back, 4 bases at V and 0 bases at J, with 11 bases in the middle. Germline CDR1 and CDR2: SGHNT and YYREEE (reference sequence). The CDR3 sequence is CASSSRDTSYEQYF. The CDR3 nucleotides read TGTGCCAGCAGCAGCAGGGACACCTCCTACGAGCAGTACTTC. The full variable domain, in which reference TRBV5-4 and TRBJ2-7 provide the parts outside the CDR3, is ETGVTQSPTHLIKTRGQQVTLRCSSQSGHNTVSWYQQALGQGPQFIFQYYREEENGRGNFPPRFSGLQFPNYSSELNVNALELDDSALYLCASSSRDTSYEQYFGPGTRLTVT.

The V and J genes are TRBV15 and TRBJ2-5; D unresolved. V was clipped by 10 bases and J by 4 bases, with 16 bases between them. The CDR3 is made up of 13 amino acids. Germline V gives CDR1 LNHNV, CDR2 YYDKDF (reference sequence). The CDR3: CASNTRPRETQYF. CDR3 DNA sequence: TGTGCCAGCAATACCAGGCCACGAGAGACCCAGTACTTC.

V and J are TRBV30 and TRBJ1-2; D possibly corresponds to TRBD1 (5 bases). CDR3 length equals 14 residues. Germline lookup yields CDR1 GTSNPN and CDR2 SVGIG (reference sequence). The V gene lost 5 bases and the J gene lost 2 bases, with 15 bases spanning the gap. The CDR3 coding sequence is TGTGCCTGGGCCCGGGGACGGCTAAACTATGGCTACACCTTC. It translates to CAWARGRLNYGYTF.

This chain joins TRBV5-1 and TRBJ2-7, with D maybe TRBD2 (6 bases). The germline V gene has CDR1 SGHRS and CDR2 YFSETQ. The CDR3 has 15 residues. The ends were cut back, 0 bases at V and 3 bases at J, with 13 bases in the middle. CDR3 region: CASSLASVGGYEQYF. CDR3 nucleotide sequence: TGCGCCAGCAGCTTGGCCTCGGTGGGGGGCTACGAGCAGTACTTC.

The CDR3 nucleotides read TGCGCCAGCAGCCAAGATCTGGGGACAGGGGGCGCGGACTATGGCTACACCTTC. It yields the protein CASSQDLGTGGADYGYTF. The chain links TRBV4-3 to TRBJ1-2, with 12 bases fitting TRBD1. The length of the CDR3 is 18 residues. CDR1 LGHNA and CDR2 YSLEER come from the germline V gene. The V gene end was trimmed by 0 bases and the J gene end by 3 bases; junction bases not matched to a gene: 8.